The sequence of this T cell receptor beta chain was determined in a study of identical twins' blood T cells (dated by TCRdb to between 2011 and 2013). Notes on the research overall: The approximately twelve libraries, six for the alpha chain and six for the beta chain, together yielded around 50 million Illumina reads. Using next-generation sequencing, the study compared the TCR alpha and beta chain repertoires of three pairs of monozygous twins to assess how genetics influences repertoire formation.

The donors were six healthy women who made up three monozygous twin pairs. All three twin pairs had been raised together and were thought likely to have encountered the same vaccines and infectious agents. TCR cDNA libraries were prepared from RNA that had been isolated from peripheral blood mononuclear cells. To note about this clonotype: Its antigen specificity is not known. Nothing much larger sits one base from this clone, and base qualities are not available.

To prepare the library, 5' RACE was applied. The sequencing machine was an Illumina Genome Analyzer IIx. RNA-based TCR cDNA libraries were prepared by a previously described protocol with several modifications. To prevent cross-contamination, sample-specific barcodes were introduced on both ends of each TCR cDNA library during cDNA synthesis and amplification. Per the original workflow: Each library contained roughly 2.2 to 4 million CDR3-containing reads, and somewhere between about 100,000 and nearly 500,000 clonotypes were identified for each individual. Reads carrying improper barcode index combinations were removed, after which the MiTCR software was used to build a cloneset for each library. While assembling CDR3 clonotypes, MiTCR filtered or rescued low-quality reads and corrected PCR and sequencing errors. Artificial out-of-frame clonotypes were mapped to in-frame sequences, with one indel allowed in the CDR3, and then removed. To measure how similar V and J gene usage was between donors, Jensen-Shannon divergence was divided by mean entropy. TCRdb trimmed public reads at Q25 via fastp, called clones via MiXCR and kept in-frame beta chains. Records with the same CDR3 protein are collapsed into one entry carrying the most frequent genes and DNA. TCRdb, rather than the study authors, made the V and J calls. The sample records hundreds of thousands of distinct CDR3 sequences, roughly 27% of which are singletons. The top ten constitute about 6% of the sample.

On the study overall, not on this receptor specifically: The study stated that the proposed role of the TCRalpha J segment in MHC recognition during thymic selection needs to be validated by independent studies. Among the most abundant TCRbeta clonotypes, more CDR3 sequences were shared by each donor with her twin than with unrelated donors. Because the twins were reared together, environmental influences could not be excluded as an explanation for twin similarity. Twin pairs were reported to be markedly more alike in V gene usage than unrelated donors were, even when looking at non-selected out-of-frame TCRbeta clonotypes. The number of CDR3 clonotypes shared between two donors was mainly determined by the product of the cloneset sizes of the two donors, and no clear deviation from this trend was shown by twins.

The sequenced sample was PBMCs. The sequence was collected from a woman between 18 and 50 years old in good health.

The bases read TGTGCCAGCAGCTTCGGGACAGGGGGTTATGAGCAGTTCTTC. Translation gives CASSFGTGGYEQFF. The V gene is TRBV5-6 and the J gene is TRBJ2-1; 11 middle bases align to TRBD1. The CDR3 runs 14 amino acids, cysteine and phenylalanine included. Just the 42-base CDR3 DNA is kept, in frame starting at base 1. Unmatched junction bases come to 3, with V trimmed by 2 bases and J by 8 bases. Taken from the germline V gene, the CDR1 and CDR2 loops are SGHDT and YYEEEE.